This T cell receptor (beta chain) is drawn from a study of shared clonotypes between healthy human individuals. At the level of the study: Donors had three CD4 naive, three CD4 memory, two CD8 naive and one CD8 memory plate apiece. The study's findings and limits: Clonotype sharing across a few donors was observed for around 5% of naive CD4 clonotypes.

Profiled with immunoSEQ multiplex PCR; TCRdb holds only in-frame clones, not every one. The sample carries fewer than 2.5 million clones, approximately 93% recorded once. Turning to this clone: What it binds is not known.

The germline V gene has CDR1 SGHRS and CDR2 YFSETQ. The CDR3 sequence is 15 residues long. J was trimmed by 8 bases and V by 0 bases; bases with no gene match: 3. The chain uses TRBV5-1 and TRBJ2-1; 12 positions match TRBD2. This TCR came from a young man in good health. Some clones in this sample may be carry-over from other donors' samples. Sequencing used naive CD4+ T cells from PBMCs. The subset is: CD45RA+ positively selected. CDR3 nucleotides: TGCGCCAGCAGCTTGGGGACTAGCGGGGTCTATGAGCAGTTCTTC. Translation: CASSLGTSGVYEQFF.